This TCR beta chain appears in the sequencing data of a study of blood T cell repertoires in COVID-19. Germline values: CDR1 KGHDR, CDR2 SFDVKD. The CDR3 spans 19 residues. Trimming at V came to 5 bases and at J to 0 bases, leaving 15 bases not matched to a gene. The assay was immunoSEQ multiplex PCR, and TCRdb's table has in-frame clones only and misses some. The sample lists about 43,000 clones, approximately 88% occurring once. The V and J genes are TRBV24-1 and TRBJ2-1, with 7 bases aligning to TRBD2. This clonotype was obtained from a man aged 60 to 75 with active COVID-19. The sequencing input was peripheral blood. CDR3 sequence (DNA): TGTGCCACCAGTGCGGCGGCGGGGGTTCCCACGAGCTCCTACAATGAGCAGTTCTTC. This gives the protein CATSAAAGVPTSSYNEQFF.